The clone carrying this T cell receptor beta chain was seen a handful of times. What it binds is unknown. The data are from a study of T-cell reconstitution after alpha-beta-depleted transplantation in children. The junction had 16 bases not matched to a gene; V was cut back by 3 bases and J by 13 bases. Germline CDR1 WSHSY, CDR2 SAAADI. The CDR3 runs 16 residues. During its preparation, the TCRbeta library received unique molecular identifiers. One entry per CDR3 protein, called by TCRdb with MiXCR from the PCR reads. The profile shows hundreds of thousands of distinct CDR3 sequences, roughly a sixth of them singletons. Points from the study as a whole: Newly made T cells mostly supplied T-cell counts and diversity one year after transplant. Alpha-beta T cells about two months after transplant reportedly derived from several hundred expanded graft clones.

This receptor was identified in a male patient aged 2-10 years who had a stem cell transplant for acute lymphoblastic leukemia, so the T cells may come from the graft donor. The rearrangement joins TRBV10-2 to TRBJ2-2, with 8 bases lining up with TRBD2. Sequencing used PBMCs, mostly from graft donor cells, obtained 360 days after TCRalphabeta/CD19-depleted stem cell transplant. CDR3 coding DNA: TGCGCCAGCAGTGAATCCGGGGGGGCGGACCAGAGGGGGCTGTTTTTT. Protein sequence: CASSESGGADQRGLFF.